A single sample is the source of the 18 T cell receptor beta chains below, sequenced in a study of blood T cell repertoires in COVID-19. Libraries were prepared by immunoSEQ multiplex PCR; TCRdb keeps only in-frame clonotypes and omits some of them. The data hold around 94,000 clones, with 80% to 90% observed a single time. Sequences were obtained from peripheral blood. The receptors were sampled from a man in his forties with active or convalescent COVID-19.

The chain carries TRBV12-3 or TRBV12-4 and TRBJ2-2; D ambiguous. CDR3 size: 12 residues. The V gene lost 3 bases and the J gene lost 7 bases, with 6 bases spanning the gap. The DNA of the CDR3 is TGTGCCAGCAGTTTTCAGTACGGGGAGCTGTTTTTT. Its translation is CASSFQYGELFF.

The chain carries TRBV7-9 and TRBJ2-1; 11 nucleotides match TRBD1. Per the germline V gene, CDR1 is SEHNR and CDR2 is FQNEAQ (reference sequence). Trimming cost V 5 bases and J 5 bases; bases outside gene matches: 5. The CDR3 extends over 15 amino acids. The CDR3 nucleotides read TGTGCCAGCAGCGTCGGGACAGGGGGGGACAATGAGCAGTTCTTC. Translating it yields CASSVGTGGDNEQFF.

The chain joins TRBV2 to TRBJ1-4, with D unresolved. Trimming removed 6 bases from V and 8 bases from J, with 10 bases in between. Germline values: CDR1 SNHLY, CDR2 FYNNEI. The CDR3 runs to 12 residues. As DNA, the CDR3 is TGTGCCAGCAGCTACAGCTTGGAAAAACTGTTTTTT. As protein: CASSYSLEKLFF.

The V and J genes are TRBV6-5 and TRBJ2-7; 12 bases line up with TRBD1. The V gene end was trimmed by 7 bases and the J gene end by 4 bases; junction bases not matched to a gene: 5. Per germline, CDR1 MNHEY and CDR2 SVGAGI. The CDR3 length is 14 residues. The CDR3 coding sequence is TGTGCCAGCAAGCCGGGACAGGGGGCATACGAGCAGTACTTC. This gives the protein CASKPGQGAYEQYF.

V usage is TRBV6-2 or TRBV6-3 and J usage is TRBJ2-1; 7 nucleotides align to TRBD1. Germline lookup yields CDR1 MNHEY and CDR2 SVGEGT. Losses at the gene ends were 4 bases for V and 8 bases for J; bases not matched to a gene: 5. The CDR3 contains 13 residues. The CDR3 sequence: CASSSHRGHEQFF. The CDR3 DNA sequence: TGTGCCAGCAGTTCGCACAGGGGCCATGAGCAGTTCTTC.

This clone was detected a few times. V and J are TRBV3-1 (or the pseudogene TRBV3-2) and TRBJ1-1, with a tentative D call TRBD1 (6 bases). Looked up from germline, CDR1 is LGHDT and CDR2 is YNNKEL (reference sequence). V shed 4 bases and J shed 7 bases, with 13 bases lying between them. The CDR3 length is 13 residues. The CDR3 loop is CASSRYRDGEAFF. In nucleotides, the CDR3 is TGTGCCAGCAGCCGGTACAGGGACGGTGAAGCTTTCTTT.

This chain uses TRBV5-1 with TRBJ2-2, with a weak D call TRBD1 (5 bases). The CDR3 sequence is 14 residues long. Germline values: CDR1 SGHRS, CDR2 YFSETQ. Between the trimmed V and J ends, which lost 4 bases and 4 bases, there was a span of 11 bases. CDR3 amino acids: CASSPTASTGELFF. CDR3 bases: TGCGCCAGCAGCCCGACAGCTTCCACCGGGGAGCTGTTTTTT. Variable domain in full (rest from reference TRBV5-1 and TRBJ2-2): KAGVTQTPRYLIKTRGQQVTLSCSPISGHRSVSWYQQTPGQGLQFLFEYFSETQRNKGNFPGRFSGRQFSNSRSEMNVSTLELGDSALYLCASSPTASTGELFFGEGSRLTVL.

In its sample, this clone was seen once. The V gene is TRBV10-3, the J gene TRBJ2-1, with 15 bases lining up with TRBD2. The CDR3 sequence is 15 residues long. The germline CDR1 and CDR2 sequences are ENHRY and SYGVKD. Germline trimming cut 4 bases from V and 8 bases from J; bases unmatched to any gene: 3. Here the CDR3 DNA reads TGTGCCATCAGTGGGACTAGCGGGGGGGCACATGAGCAGTTCTTC. Its protein is CAISGTSGGAHEQFF.

The chain has TRBV4-2 and TRBJ2-5; TRBD2 agrees at 11 bases. Germline V CDR1 and CDR2: LGHNA, YNFKEQ. J gave up 1 base and V 1 base, and 5 bases lay outside the gene matches. There are 17 residues in the CDR3. The CDR3 sequence is CASSQGASGGTQETQYF. The CDR3 coding sequence is TGTGCCAGCAGCCAAGGGGCTAGCGGGGGGACCCAAGAGACCCAGTACTTC.

V is TRBV18 and J is TRBJ1-3, with TRBD1 identical over 7 bases. Germline CDR1 KGHSH, CDR2 LQKENI. This CDR3 contains 14 residues. The ends lost 3 bases at V and 4 bases at J; junction bases unmatched: 3. The CDR3 is CASSPLQGGNTIYF. The CDR3 nucleotides are TGTGCCAGCTCACCCCTACAGGGGGGAAACACCATATATTTT.

The chain carries TRBV27 and TRBJ2-5; no clear D. This CDR3 is 14 amino acids long. Germline CDR1 reads MNHEY; CDR2 reads SMNVEV (reference sequence). V dropped 7 bases and J dropped 7 bases, with 19 bases sitting between them. The CDR3 here is CASTPVPSGRTQYF. The CDR3 bases are TGTGCCAGCACCCCCGTCCCGTCGGGTCGGACCCAGTACTTC.

The chain is built from TRBV19 and TRBJ1-2; D gene unclear. This CDR3 has 15 residues. V lost 5 bases to trimming and J lost 0 bases, with 13 bases between them. Germline CDR1 is LNHDA and CDR2 is SQIVND (reference sequence). The CDR3 nucleotides read TGTGCCAGTAGTTCGTCGGGATACTCTAACTATGGCTACACCTTC. It codes for CASSSSGYSNYGYTF.

J is TRBJ1-6 and V is TRBV6-4; no clear D. V gave up 4 bases and J gave up 4 bases, with 8 bases separating them. There are 14 residues in the CDR3. CDR1 MRHNA and CDR2 SNTAGT come from the germline V gene. The CDR3 loop is CASSATQYNSPLHF. The CDR3 nucleotides read TGTGCCAGCAGTGCTACACAGTATAATTCACCCCTCCACTTT.

This clone appeared once. The chain employs TRBV4-2 and TRBJ1-4; no reliable D call. V lost 1 base and J lost 4, with 4 bases in between. This CDR3 is built from 13 residues. Germline CDR1 is LGHNA and CDR2 is YNFKEQ. The CDR3 DNA sequence: TGTGCCAGCAGCCAAGTCCTTAATGAAAAACTGTTTTTT. Residues: CASSQVLNEKLFF.

CDR3 bases: TGTGCCAGCAGCTTAAGGGACAGGGTAACCGGGGAGCTGTTTTTT. As protein: CASSLRDRVTGELFF. This chain links TRBV7-9 with TRBJ2-2; the match to TRBD1 covers 9 bases. The CDR3 extends over 15 amino acids. V trimming: 2 bases; J trimming: 5 bases; junction bases outside the gene matches: 3. Germline values: CDR1 SEHNR, CDR2 FQNEAQ (reference sequence).

V is TRBV9 and J is TRBJ1-3, with D perhaps TRBD1 (6 bases). CDR3 length equals 16 residues. Germline-derived CDR1 and CDR2 are SGDLS and YYNGEE. V was pared by 2 bases and J by 4 bases, with 16 bases between. CDR3 bases: TGTGCCAGCAGCGTTTCAGGGGATAACACGGGAAACACCATATATTTT. It translates to CASSVSGDNTGNTIYF.

This sequence joins TRBV4-1 and TRBJ1-1, with a possible D match to TRBD1 (5 bases). There are 13 residues in the CDR3. Germline V gene sequence: CDR1 MGHRA, CDR2 YSYEKL. V gave up 4 bases and J gave up 1 base, with 7 bases separating them. The CDR3 DNA reads TGCGCCAGCAGCCGACAGACGAACACTGAAGCTTTCTTT. It specifies CASSRQTNTEAFF.

The chain couples TRBV12-3 or TRBV12-4 to TRBJ1-2, with D perhaps TRBD1 (6 bases). The CDR3 is 13 residues long. With 6 bases removed from V and 1 base from J, the gap between germline ends came to 9 bases. CDR3 in amino acids: CASRPDSNYGYTF. CDR3 bases: TGTGCCAGCAGACCGGACAGTAACTATGGCTACACCTTC.